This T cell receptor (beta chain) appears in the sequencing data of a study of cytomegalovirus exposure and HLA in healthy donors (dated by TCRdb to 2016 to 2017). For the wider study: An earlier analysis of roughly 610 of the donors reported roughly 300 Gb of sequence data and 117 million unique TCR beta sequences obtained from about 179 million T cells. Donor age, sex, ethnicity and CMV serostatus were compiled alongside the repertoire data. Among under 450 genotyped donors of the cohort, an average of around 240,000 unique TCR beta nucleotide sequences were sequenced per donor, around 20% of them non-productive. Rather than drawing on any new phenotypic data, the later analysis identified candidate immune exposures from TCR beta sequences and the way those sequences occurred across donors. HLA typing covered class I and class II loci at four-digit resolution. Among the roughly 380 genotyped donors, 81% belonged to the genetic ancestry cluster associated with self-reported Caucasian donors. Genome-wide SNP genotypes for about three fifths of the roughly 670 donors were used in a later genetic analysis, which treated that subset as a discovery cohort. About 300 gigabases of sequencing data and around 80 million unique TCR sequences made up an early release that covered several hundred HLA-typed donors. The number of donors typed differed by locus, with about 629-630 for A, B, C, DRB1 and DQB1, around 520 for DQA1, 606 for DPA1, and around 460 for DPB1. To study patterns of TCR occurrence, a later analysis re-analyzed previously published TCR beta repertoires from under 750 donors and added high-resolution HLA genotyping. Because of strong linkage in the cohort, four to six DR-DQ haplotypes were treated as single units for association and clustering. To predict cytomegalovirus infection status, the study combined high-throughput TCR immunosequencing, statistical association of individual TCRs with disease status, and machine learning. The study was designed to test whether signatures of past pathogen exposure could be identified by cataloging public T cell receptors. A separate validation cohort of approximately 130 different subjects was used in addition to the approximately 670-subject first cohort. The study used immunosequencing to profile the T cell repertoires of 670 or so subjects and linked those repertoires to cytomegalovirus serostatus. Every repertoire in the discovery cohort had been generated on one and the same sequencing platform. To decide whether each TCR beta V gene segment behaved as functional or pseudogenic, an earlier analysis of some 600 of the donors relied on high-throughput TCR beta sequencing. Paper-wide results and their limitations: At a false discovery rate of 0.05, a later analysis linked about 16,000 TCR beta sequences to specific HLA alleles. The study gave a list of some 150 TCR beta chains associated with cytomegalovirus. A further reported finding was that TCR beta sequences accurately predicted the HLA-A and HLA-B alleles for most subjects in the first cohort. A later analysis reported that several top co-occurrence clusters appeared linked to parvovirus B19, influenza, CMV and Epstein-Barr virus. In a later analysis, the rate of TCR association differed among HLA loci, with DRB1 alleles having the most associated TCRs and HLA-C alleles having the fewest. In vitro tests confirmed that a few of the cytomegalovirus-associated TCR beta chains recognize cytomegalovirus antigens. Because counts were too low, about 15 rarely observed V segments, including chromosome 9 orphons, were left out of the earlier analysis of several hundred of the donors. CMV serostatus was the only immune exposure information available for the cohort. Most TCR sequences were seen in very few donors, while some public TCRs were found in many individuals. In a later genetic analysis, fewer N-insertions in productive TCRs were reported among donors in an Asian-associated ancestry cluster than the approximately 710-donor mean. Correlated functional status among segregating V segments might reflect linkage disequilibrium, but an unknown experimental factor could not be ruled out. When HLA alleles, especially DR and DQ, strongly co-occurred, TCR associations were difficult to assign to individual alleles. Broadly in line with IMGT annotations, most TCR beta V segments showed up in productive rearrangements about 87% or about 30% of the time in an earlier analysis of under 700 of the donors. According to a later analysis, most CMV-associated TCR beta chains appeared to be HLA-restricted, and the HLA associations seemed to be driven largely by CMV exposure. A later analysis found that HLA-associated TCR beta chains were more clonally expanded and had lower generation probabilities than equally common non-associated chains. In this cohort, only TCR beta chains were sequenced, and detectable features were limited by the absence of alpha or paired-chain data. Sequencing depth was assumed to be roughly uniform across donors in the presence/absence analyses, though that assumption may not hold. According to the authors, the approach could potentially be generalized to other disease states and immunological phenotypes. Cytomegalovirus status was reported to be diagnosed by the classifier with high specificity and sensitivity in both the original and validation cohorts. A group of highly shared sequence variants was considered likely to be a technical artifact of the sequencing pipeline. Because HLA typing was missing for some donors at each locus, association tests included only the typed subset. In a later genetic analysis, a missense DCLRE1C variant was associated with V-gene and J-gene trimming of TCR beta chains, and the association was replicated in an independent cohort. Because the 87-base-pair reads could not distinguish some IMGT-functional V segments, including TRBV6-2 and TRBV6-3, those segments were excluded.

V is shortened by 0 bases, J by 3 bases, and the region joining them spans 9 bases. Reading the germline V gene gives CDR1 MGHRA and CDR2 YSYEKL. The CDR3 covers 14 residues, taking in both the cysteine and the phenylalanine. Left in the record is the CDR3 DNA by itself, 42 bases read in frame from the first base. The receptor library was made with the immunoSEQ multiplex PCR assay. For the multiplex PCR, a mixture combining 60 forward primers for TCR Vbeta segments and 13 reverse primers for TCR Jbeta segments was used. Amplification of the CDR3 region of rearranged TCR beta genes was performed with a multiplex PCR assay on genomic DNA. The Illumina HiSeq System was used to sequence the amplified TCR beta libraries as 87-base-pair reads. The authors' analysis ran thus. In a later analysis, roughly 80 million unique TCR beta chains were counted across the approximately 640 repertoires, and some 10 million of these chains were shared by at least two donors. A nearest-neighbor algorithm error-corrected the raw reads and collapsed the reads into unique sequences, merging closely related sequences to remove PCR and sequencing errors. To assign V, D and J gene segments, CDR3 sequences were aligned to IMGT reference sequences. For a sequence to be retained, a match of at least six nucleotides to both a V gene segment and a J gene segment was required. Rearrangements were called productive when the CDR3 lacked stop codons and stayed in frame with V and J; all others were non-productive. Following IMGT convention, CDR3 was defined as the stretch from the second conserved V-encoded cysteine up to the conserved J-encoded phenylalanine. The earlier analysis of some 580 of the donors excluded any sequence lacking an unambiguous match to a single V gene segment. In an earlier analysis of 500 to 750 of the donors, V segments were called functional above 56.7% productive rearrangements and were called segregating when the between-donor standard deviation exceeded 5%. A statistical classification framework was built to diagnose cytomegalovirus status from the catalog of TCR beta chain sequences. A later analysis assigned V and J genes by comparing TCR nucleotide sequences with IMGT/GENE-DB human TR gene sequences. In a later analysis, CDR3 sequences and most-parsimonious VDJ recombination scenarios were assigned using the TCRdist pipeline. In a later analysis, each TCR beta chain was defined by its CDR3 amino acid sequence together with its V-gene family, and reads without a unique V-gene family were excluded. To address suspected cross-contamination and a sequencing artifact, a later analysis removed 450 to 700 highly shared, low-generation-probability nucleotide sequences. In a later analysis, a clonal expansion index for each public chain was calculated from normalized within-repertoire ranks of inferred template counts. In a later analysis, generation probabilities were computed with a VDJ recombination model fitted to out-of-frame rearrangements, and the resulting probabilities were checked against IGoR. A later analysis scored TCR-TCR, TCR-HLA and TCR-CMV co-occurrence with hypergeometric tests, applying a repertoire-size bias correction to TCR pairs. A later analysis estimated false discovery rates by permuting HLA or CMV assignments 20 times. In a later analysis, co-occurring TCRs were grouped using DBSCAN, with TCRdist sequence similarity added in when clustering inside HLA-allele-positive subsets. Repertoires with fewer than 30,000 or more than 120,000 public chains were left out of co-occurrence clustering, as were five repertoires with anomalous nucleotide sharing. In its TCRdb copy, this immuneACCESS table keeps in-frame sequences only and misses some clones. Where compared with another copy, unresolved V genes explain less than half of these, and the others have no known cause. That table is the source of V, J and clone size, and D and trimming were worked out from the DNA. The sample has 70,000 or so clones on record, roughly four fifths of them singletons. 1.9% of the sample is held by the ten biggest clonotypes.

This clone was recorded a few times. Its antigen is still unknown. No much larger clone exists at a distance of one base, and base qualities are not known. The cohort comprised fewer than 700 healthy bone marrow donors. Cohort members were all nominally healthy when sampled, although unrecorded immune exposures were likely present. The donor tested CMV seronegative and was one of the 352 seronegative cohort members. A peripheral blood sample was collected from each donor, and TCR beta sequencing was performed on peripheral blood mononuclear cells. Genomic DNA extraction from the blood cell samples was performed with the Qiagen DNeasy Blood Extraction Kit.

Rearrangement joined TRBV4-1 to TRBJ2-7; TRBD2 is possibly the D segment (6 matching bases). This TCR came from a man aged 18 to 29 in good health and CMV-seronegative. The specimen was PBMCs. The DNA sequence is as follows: TGCGCCAGCAGCCAAGACCTGGGAGGCTACGAGCAGTACTTC. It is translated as CASSQDLGGYEQYF.